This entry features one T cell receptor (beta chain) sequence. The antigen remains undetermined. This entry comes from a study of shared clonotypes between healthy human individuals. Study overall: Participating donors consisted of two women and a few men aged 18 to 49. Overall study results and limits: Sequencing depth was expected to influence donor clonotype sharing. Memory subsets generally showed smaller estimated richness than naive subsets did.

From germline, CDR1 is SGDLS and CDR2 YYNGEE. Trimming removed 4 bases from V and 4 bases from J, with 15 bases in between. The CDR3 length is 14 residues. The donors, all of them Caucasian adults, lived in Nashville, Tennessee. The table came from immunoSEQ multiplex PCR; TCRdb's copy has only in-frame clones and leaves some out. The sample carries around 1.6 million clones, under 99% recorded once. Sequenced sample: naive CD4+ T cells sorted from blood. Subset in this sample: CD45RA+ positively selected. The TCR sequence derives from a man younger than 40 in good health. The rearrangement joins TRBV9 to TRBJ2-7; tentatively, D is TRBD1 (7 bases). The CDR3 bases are TGTGCCAGCAGCCCGACCTCAGGGGGGTACGAGCAGTACTTC. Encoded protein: CASSPTSGGYEQYF.